Listed below are T cell receptor beta chains from one sample, sequenced in a study of cytomegalovirus exposure and HLA in healthy donors. Only in-frame clones appear in the TCRdb table, and some are missing; sequencing was by immunoSEQ multiplex PCR. The sample consists of 150,000 or so clones, about 80% of them appearing once. Sequencing input: PBMCs. Receptors were obtained from a woman aged 40 to 50 in good health and CMV-seronegative. The CDR3 runs from the conserved cysteine through the conserved F or W. D genes are given only for firm matches. Only some rows state a clone size, as once, few, many or a class for expanded clones.

V,size,J,D,CDR3,DNA
TRBV6-5,few,TRBJ2-7,-,CASSYSIGESSYEQYF,TGTGCCAGCAGTTACTCGATCGGGGAGAGCTCCTACGAGCAGTACTTC
TRBV7-6,-,TRBJ1-1,-,CASSLVTANTEAFF,TGTGCCAGCAGCTTAGTAACAGCTAACACTGAAGCTTTCTTT
TRBV6-5,-,TRBJ2-7,TRBD1,CATTTGDYEQYF,TGTGCCACCACGACAGGGGACTACGAGCAGTACTTC
TRBV6-6,few,TRBJ1-3,-,CASSYQLGTYF,TGTGCCAGCAGTTATCAACTCGGGACTTATTTT
TRBV10-1,-,TRBJ2-3,TRBD1,CASGKGQLSTDTQYF,TGCGCCAGCGGTAAGGGACAGCTCAGCACAGATACGCAGTATTTT
TRBV19,once,TRBJ2-3,-,CASSIDHRSGVLGSPDTQYF,TGTGCCAGTAGTATAGATCACAGGTCGGGCGTGCTCGGGAGTCCAGATACGCAGTATTTT
TRBV19,-,TRBJ2-7,-,CASSSVNPYEQYF,TGTGCCAGTAGTAGCGTCAACCCCTACGAGCAGTACTTC
TRBV5-4,-,TRBJ2-7,-,CASSKDSFVDEQYF,TGTGCCAGCAGCAAGGACAGTTTCGTGGACGAGCAGTACTTC
TRBV7-3,-,TRBJ1-1,TRBD1,CASSRPTGTGNTEAFF,TGTGCCAGCAGCCGTCCTACCGGGACAGGGAACACTGAAGCTTTCTTT
TRBV19,few,TRBJ1-5,-,CASSIGGAPNQPQHF,TGTGCCAGTAGTATAGGCGGCGCACCCAATCAGCCCCAGCATTTT
TRBV7-2,-,TRBJ1-5,-,CASSSMGAGDQPQHF,TGTGCCAGCAGCTCGATGGGAGCCGGGGATCAGCCCCAGCATTTT
TRBV6-6,-,TRBJ1-5,TRBD1,CASRRRDRVNQPQHF,TGTGCCAGCAGAAGGAGGGACAGGGTAAATCAGCCCCAGCATTTT
TRBV9,-,TRBJ2-3,TRBD1,CASSVDQGADTQYF,TGTGCCAGCAGCGTCGATCAGGGGGCAGATACGCAGTATTTT
TRBV11-2,-,TRBJ1-2,-,CASSLEAVGGFGYTF,TGTGCCAGCAGCTTAGAGGCGGTCGGTGGGTTTGGCTACACCTTC
TRBV13,-,TRBJ2-1,TRBD1,CASSYNPTGSSYNEQFF,TGTGCCAGCAGCTATAATCCGACAGGGAGCTCCTACAATGAGCAGTTCTTC
TRBV4-3,-,TRBJ2-1,TRBD1,CASSHRQGAPYNEQFF,TGCGCCAGCAGCCATAGACAGGGGGCGCCTTACAATGAGCAGTTCTTC
TRBV25-1,few,TRBJ2-3,-,CASIGQYPDTQYF,TGTGCCAGCATCGGACAGTATCCAGATACGCAGTATTTT
TRBV28,-,TRBJ1-2,-,CASNAPTGFNGYTF,TGTGCCAGCAACGCCCCGACGGGTTTTAATGGCTACACCTTC
TRBV7-9,-,TRBJ2-3,-,CASSFAGPTDTQYF,TGTGCCAGCAGCTTCGCGGGTCCCACAGATACGCAGTATTTT
TRBV5-5,few,TRBJ2-1,-,CASSLQGTSYNEQFF,TGTGCCAGCAGCTTGCAGGGTACGTCCTACAATGAGCAGTTCTTC
TRBV6-1,-,TRBJ2-7,-,CASSGLSPNSYEQYF,TGTGCCAGCAGCGGACTCTCGCCGAACTCCTACGAGCAGTACTTC
TRBV6-4,-,TRBJ1-5,TRBD1,CASRGQSDSNQPQHF,TGTGCCAGCAGGGGACAGTCAGATAGCAATCAGCCCCAGCATTTT
TRBV21-1,-,TRBJ2-7,-,CASRNRTGACEQYF,TGTGCCAGCAGGAATAGGACAGGGGCCTGCGAGCAGTACTTC
TRBV4-1,few,TRBJ2-7,-,CASSRSAGEGRGQYF,TGCGCCAGCAGCCGATCTGCAGGGGAGGGTAGAGGGCAGTACTTC
TRBV28,-,TRBJ1-4,-,CASSSGLRGKLFF,TGTGCCAGCAGTTCTGGGTTAAGGGGGAAACTGTTTTTT
TRBV4-2,once,TRBJ2-7,-,CASSVSGGVYEQYF,TGTGCCAGCAGCGTCTCCGGGGGAGTGTACGAGCAGTACTTC
TRBV6-5,-,TRBJ1-1,TRBD1,CASRGQMNTEAFF,TGTGCCAGCAGGGGACAGATGAACACTGAAGCTTTCTTT
TRBV25-1,-,TRBJ2-3,-,CASSATSTDTQYF,TGTGCCAGCAGTGCCACAAGCACAGATACGCAGTATTTT
TRBV7-9,medium-sized,TRBJ1-3,-,CASSPRGPDTIYF,TGTGCCAGCAGCCCAAGGGGCCCCGACACCATATATTTT
TRBV6-4,-,TRBJ2-2,-,CASSEDSLEGNTGELFF,TGTGCCAGCAGTGAGGACTCTTTGGAGGGGAACACCGGGGAGCTGTTTTTT
TRBV28,-,TRBJ2-1,TRBD2,CASSWTSEYNEQFF,TGTGCCAGCAGTTGGACTAGCGAGTACAATGAGCAGTTCTTC
TRBV5-4,-,TRBJ2-4,-,CASSLATNAKNIQYF,TGTGCCAGCAGCTTGGCAACTAACGCCAAAAACATTCAGTACTTC
TRBV28,-,TRBJ2-1,TRBD2,CASSFGLRREWSSYNEQFF,TGTGCCAGCAGTTTTGGTCTTCGGCGGGAGTGGTCCTCCTACAATGAGCAGTTCTTC